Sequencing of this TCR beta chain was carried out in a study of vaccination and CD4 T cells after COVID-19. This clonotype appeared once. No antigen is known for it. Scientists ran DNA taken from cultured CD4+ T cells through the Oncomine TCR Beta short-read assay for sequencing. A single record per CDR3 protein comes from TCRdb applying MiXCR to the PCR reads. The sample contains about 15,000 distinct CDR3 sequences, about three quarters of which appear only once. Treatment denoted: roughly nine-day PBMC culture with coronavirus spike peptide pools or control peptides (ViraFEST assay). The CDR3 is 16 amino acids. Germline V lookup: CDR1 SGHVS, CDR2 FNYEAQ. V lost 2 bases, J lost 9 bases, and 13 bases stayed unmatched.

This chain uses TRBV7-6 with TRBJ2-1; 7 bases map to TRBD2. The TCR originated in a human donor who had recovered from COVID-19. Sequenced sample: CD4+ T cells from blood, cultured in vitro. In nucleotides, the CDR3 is TGTGCCAGCAGCTTACTGCTGGCGGGAGTTGGGGGTGAGCAGTTCTTC. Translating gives CASSLLLAGVGGEQFF.